This entry describes one T cell receptor beta chain. Its target is not known. This CDR3 is built from 14 residues. V lost 0 bases and J lost 4; bases outside the gene matches: 2. CDR1 and CDR2 (germline): MNHEY, SVGAGI. TCRdb recomputed calls from the 5' RACE reads with MiXCR, one row per CDR3 protein. The repertoire holds around 470,000 distinct CDR3 sequences, approximately 15% seen once, with over 0.5% in the top ten. No donor was unhealthy or non-Caucasian. The data were obtained in a study of identical twins. General study results and limits: Insertions ran lower in abundant cord blood beta clonotypes, though not in memory repertoires. Modelling underestimated the level of out-of-frame TCR alpha sharing observed in monozygotic twins.

These data also formed part of another study, on yellow fever vaccine responses in identical twins.

The rearrangement uses TRBV6-5 and TRBJ2-5, with 7 nucleotides matching TRBD2. Material: CD4+ T cells sorted from blood. The sequence was collected from a woman between 18 and 30 years old in good health. The CDR3 coding sequence is TGTGCCAGCAGTTACTCATCGGGAGGAGAGACCCAGTACTTC. Residues: CASSYSSGGETQYF.